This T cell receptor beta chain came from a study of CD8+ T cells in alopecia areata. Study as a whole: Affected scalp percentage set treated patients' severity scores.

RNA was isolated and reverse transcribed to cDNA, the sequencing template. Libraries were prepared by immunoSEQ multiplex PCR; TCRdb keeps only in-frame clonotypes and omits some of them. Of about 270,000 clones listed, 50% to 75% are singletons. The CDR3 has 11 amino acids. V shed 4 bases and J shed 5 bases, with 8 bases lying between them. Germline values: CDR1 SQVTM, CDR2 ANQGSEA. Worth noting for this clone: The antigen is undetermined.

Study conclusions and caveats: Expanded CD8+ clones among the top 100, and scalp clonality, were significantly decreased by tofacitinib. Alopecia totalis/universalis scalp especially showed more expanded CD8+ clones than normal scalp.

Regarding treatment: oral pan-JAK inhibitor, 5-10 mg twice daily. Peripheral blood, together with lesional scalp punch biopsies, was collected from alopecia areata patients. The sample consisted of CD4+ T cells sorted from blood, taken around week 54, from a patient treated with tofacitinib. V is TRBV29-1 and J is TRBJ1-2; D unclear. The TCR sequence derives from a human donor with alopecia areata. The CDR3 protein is CSVGQVYGYTF. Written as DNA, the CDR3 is TGCAGCGTTGGCCAGGTATATGGCTACACCTTC.